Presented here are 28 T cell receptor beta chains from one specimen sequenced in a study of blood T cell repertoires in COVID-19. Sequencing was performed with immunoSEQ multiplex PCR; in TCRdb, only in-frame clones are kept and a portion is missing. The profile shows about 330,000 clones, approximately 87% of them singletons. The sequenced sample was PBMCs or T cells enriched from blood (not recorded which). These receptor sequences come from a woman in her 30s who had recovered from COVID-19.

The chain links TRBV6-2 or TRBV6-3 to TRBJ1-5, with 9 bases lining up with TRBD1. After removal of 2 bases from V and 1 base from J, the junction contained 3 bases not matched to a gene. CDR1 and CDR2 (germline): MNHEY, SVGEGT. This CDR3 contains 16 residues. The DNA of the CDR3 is TGTGCCAGCAGTTACCGGACAGGGGTCAGCAATCAGCCCCAGCATTTT. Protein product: CASSYRTGVSNQPQHF.

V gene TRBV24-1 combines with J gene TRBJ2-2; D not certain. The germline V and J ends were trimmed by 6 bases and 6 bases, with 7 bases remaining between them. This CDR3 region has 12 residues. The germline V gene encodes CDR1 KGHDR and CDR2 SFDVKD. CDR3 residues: CATSWRAGELFF. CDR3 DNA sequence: TGTGCCACCAGTTGGAGAGCCGGGGAGCTGTTTTTT.

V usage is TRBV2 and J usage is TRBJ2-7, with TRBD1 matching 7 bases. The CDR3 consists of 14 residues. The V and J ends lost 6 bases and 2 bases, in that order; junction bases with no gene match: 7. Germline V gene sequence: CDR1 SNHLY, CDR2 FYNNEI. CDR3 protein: CASSPDRVTYEQYF. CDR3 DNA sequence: TGTGCCAGCAGCCCCGACAGGGTCACCTACGAGCAGTACTTC.

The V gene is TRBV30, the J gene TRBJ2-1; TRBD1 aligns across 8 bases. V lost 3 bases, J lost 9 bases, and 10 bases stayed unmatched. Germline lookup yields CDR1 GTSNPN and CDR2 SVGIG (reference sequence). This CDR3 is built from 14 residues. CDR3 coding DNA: TGTGCCTGGAGGACTGGACAGGGTACGGGTGAGCAGTTCTTC. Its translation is CAWRTGQGTGEQFF.

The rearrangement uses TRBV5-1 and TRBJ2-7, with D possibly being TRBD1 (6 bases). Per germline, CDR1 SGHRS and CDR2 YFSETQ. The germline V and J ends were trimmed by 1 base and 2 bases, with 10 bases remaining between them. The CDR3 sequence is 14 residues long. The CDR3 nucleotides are TGCGCCAGCAGCTTGACACAGGGTCCCTACGAGCAGTACTTC. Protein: CASSLTQGPYEQYF.

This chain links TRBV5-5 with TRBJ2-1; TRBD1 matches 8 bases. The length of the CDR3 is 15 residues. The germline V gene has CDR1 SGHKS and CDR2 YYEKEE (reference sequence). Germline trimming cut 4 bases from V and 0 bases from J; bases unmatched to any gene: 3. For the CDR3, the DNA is TGTGCCAGCAGCCTAGGGACAGGCTCCTACAATGAGCAGTTCTTC. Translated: CASSLGTGSYNEQFF. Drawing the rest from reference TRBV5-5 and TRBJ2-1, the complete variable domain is DAGVTQSPTHLIKTRGQQVTLRCSPISGHKSVSWYQQVLGQGPQFIFQYYEKEERGRGNFPDRFSARQFPNYSSELNVNALLLGDSALYLCASSLGTGSYNEQFFGPGTRLTVL.

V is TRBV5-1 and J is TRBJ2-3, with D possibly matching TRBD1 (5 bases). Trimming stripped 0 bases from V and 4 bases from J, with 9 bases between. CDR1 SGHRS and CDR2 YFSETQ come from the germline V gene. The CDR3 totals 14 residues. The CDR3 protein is CASSLVGVADTQYF. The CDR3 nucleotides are TGCGCCAGCAGCTTGGTAGGGGTAGCAGATACGCAGTATTTT.

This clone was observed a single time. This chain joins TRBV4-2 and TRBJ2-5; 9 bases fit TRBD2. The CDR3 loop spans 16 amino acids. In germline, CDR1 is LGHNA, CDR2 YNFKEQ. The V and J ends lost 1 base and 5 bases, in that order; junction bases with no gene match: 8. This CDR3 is CASSQVGGGAYETQYF. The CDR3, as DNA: TGTGCCAGCAGCCAAGTCGGCGGGGGGGCCTATGAGACCCAGTACTTC.

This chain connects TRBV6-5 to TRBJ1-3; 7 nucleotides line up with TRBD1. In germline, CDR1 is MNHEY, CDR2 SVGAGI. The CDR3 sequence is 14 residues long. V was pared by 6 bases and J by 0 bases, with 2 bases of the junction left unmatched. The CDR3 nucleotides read TGTGCCAGCAGGGGGACAGACTCTGGAAACACCATATATTTT. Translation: CASRGTDSGNTIYF.

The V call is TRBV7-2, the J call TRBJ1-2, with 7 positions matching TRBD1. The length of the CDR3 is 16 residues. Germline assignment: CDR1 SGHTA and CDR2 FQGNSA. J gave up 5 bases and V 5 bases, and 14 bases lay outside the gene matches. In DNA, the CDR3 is TGTGCCAGCAGCGGGGGTGGGGACGGGACAGCATATGGCTACACCTTC. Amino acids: CASSGGGDGTAYGYTF.

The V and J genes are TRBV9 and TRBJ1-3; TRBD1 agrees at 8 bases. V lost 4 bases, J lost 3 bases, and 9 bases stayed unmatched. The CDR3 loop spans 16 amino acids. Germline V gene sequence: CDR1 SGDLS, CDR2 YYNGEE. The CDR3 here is CASSPRIGTGGNTIYF. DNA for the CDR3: TGTGCCAGCAGCCCCAGAATTGGGACAGGTGGAAACACCATATATTTT.

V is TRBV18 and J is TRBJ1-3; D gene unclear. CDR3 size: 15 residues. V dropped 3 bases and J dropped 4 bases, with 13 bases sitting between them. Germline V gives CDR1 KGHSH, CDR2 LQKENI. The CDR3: CASSPGSGTGNTIYF. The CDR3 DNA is TGTGCCAGCTCACCGGGATCGGGAACCGGAAACACCATATATTTT.

The CDR3 coding sequence is TGTGCCAGCAGCCCCGGTTCCCAGGGCTATGGCTACACCTTC. It specifies CASSPGSQGYGYTF. The rearrangement links TRBV11-2 to TRBJ1-2; D possibly corresponds to TRBD1 (5 bases). This CDR3 contains 14 residues. Germline V gene data show CDR1 as SGHAT and CDR2 as FQNNGV. Trimming removed 5 bases at V and 4 bases at J, with 14 bases between.

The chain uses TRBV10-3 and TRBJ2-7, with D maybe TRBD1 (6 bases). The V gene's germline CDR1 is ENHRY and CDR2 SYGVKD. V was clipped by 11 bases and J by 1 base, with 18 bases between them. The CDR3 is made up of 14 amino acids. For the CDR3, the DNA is TGTGCCCTCAAACCGGGACATTCGTCCTACGAGCAGTACTTC. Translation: CALKPGHSSYEQYF.

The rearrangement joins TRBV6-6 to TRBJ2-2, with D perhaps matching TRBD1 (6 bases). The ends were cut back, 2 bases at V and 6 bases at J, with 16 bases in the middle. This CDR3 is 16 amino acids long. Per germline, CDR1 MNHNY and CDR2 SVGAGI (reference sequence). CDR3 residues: CASSYPGTRSSGELFF. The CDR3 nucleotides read TGTGCCAGCAGTTACCCAGGGACACGTTCGTCCGGGGAGCTGTTTTTT.

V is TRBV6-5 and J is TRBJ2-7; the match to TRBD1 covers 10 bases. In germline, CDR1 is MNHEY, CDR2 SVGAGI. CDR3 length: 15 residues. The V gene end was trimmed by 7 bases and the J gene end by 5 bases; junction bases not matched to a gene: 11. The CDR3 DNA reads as TGTGCCAGCACACGCAGGACAGGGGGGATCGACGAGCAGTACTTC. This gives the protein CASTRRTGGIDEQYF.

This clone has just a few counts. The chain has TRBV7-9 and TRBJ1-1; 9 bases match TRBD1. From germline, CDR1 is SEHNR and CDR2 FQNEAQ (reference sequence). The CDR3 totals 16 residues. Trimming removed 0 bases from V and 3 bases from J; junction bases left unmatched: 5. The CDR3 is CASSLAVTGGHTEAFF. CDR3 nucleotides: TGTGCCAGCAGCTTAGCGGTGACAGGGGGTCACACTGAAGCTTTCTTT.

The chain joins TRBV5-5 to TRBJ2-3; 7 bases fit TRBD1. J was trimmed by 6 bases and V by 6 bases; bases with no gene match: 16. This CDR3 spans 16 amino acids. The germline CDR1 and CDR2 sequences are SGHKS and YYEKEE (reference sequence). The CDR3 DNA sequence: TGTGCCAGCACCATTCGGGTAGGGGGCTATACGGATACGCAGTATTTT. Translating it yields CASTIRVGGYTDTQYF.

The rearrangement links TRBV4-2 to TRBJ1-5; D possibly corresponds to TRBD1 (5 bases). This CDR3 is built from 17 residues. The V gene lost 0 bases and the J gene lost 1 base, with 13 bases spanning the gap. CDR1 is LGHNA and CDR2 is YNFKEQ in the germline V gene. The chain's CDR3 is CASSQDPTRASNQPQHF. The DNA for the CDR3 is TGTGCCAGCAGCCAAGATCCAACCAGGGCCAGCAATCAGCCCCAGCATTTT.

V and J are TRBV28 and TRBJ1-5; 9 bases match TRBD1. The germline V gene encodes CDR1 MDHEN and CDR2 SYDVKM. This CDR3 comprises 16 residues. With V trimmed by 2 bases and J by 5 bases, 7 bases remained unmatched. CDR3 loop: CASSLDRDRAYQPQHF. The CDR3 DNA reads TGTGCCAGCAGTTTAGACCGGGACAGGGCTTATCAGCCCCAGCATTTT. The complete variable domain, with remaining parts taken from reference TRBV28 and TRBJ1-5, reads DVKVTQSSRYLVKRTGEKVFLECVQDMDHENMFWYRQDPGLGLRLIYFSYDVKMKEKGDIPEGYSVSREKKERFSLILESASTNQTSMYLCASSLDRDRAYQPQHFGDGTRLSIL.

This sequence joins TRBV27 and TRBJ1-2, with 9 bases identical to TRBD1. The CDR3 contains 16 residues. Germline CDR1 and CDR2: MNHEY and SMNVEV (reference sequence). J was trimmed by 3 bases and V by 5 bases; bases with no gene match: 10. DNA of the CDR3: TGTGCCAGCAGTGCCGCGGACAGGGGCAATTACTATGGCTACACCTTC. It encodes CASSAADRGNYYGYTF.

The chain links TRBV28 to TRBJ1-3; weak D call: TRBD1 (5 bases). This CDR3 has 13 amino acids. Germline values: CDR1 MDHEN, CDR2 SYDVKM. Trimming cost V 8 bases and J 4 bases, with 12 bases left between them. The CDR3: CASRDFRGNTIYF. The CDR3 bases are TGTGCCAGCCGGGACTTTAGGGGAAACACCATATATTTT.

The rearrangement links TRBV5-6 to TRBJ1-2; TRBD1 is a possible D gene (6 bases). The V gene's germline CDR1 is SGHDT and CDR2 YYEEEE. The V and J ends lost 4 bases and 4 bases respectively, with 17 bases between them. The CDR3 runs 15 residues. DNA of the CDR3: TGTGCCAGCAGCCCCGGTGGGGGCCGAAGCTATGGCTACACCTTC. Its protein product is CASSPGGGRSYGYTF.

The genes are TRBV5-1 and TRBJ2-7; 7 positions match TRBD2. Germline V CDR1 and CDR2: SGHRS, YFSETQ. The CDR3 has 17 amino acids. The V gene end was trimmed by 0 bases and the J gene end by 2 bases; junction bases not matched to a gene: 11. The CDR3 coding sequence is TGCGCCAGCAGCTTGGGGCTCGGCGGGGGACCCACCTACGAGCAGTACTTC. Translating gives CASSLGLGGGPTYEQYF. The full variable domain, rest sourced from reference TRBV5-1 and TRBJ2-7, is KAGVTQTPRYLIKTRGQQVTLSCSPISGHRSVSWYQQTPGQGLQFLFEYFSETQRNKGNFPGRFSGRQFSNSRSEMNVSTLELGDSALYLCASSLGLGGGPTYEQYFGPGTRLTVT.

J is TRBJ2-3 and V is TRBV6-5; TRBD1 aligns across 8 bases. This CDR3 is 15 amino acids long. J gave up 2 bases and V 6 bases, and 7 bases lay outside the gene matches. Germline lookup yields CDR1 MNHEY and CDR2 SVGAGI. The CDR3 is CASSFHRGDTDTQYF. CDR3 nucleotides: TGTGCCAGCAGCTTTCACAGGGGGGACACAGATACGCAGTATTTT.

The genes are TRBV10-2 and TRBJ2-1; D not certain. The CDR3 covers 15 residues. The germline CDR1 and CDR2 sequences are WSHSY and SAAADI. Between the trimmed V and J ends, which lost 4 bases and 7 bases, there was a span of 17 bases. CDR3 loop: CASSVYLYPGNEQFF. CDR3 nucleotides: TGCGCCAGCAGTGTTTATTTGTACCCAGGAAATGAGCAGTTCTTC.

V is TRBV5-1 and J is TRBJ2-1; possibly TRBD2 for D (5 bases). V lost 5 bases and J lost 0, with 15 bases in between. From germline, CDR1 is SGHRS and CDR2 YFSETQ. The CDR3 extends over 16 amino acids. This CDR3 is CASRRARGSSYNEQFF. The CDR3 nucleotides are TGCGCCAGCAGGAGGGCCCGGGGTAGCTCCTACAATGAGCAGTTCTTC.

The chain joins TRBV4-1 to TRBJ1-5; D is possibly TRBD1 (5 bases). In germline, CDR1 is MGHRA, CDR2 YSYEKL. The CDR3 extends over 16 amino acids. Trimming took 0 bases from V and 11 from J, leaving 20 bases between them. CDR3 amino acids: CASSQDTGREGVTQHF. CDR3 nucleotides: TGCGCCAGCAGCCAAGATACGGGCAGGGAAGGAGTAACCCAGCATTTT.